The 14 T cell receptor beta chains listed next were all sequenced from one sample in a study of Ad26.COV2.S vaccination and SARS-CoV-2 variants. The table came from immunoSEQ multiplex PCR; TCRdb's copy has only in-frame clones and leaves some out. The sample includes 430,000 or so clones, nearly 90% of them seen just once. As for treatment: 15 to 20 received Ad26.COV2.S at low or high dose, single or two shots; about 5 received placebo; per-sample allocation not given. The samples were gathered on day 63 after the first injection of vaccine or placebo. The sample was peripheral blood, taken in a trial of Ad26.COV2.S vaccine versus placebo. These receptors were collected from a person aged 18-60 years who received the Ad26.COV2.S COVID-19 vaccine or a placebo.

Here the CDR3 reads CASSPGVSSNEKLFF. In nucleotides, the CDR3 is TGTGCCAGCAGCCCAGGGGTCAGTTCTAATGAAAAACTGTTTTTT. The V and J genes are TRBV13 and TRBJ1-4; possibly TRBD1 for D (6 bases). Looked up from germline, CDR1 is PRHDT and CDR2 is FYEKMQ (reference sequence). Trimming shortened V by 5 bases and J by 3 bases, and 13 bases separated the two germline ends. This CDR3 is 15 amino acids long.

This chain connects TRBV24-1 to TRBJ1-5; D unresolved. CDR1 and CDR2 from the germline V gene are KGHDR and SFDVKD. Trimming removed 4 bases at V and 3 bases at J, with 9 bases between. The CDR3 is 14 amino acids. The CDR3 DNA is TGTGCCACCAGTGAACGCACGTACAATCAGCCCCAGCATTTT. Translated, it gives CATSERTYNQPQHF.

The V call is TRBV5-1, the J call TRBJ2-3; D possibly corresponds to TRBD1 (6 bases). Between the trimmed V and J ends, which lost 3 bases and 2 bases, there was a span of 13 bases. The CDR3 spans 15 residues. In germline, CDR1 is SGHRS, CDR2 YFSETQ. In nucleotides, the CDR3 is TGCGCCAGCAGCTACCCGGACAGTTTCACAGATACGCAGTATTTT. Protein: CASSYPDSFTDTQYF.

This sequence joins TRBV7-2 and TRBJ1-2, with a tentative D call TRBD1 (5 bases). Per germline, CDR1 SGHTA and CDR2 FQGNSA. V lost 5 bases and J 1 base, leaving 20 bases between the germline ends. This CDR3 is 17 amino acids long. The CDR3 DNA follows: TGTGCCAGCAGCCCGCAGGGTGGTCCGATAGTTAACTATGGCTACACCTTC. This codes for CASSPQGGPIVNYGYTF.

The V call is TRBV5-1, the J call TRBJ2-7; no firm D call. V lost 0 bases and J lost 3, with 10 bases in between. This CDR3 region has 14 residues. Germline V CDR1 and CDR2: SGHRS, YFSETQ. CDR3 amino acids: CASSLGRADYEQYF. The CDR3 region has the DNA TGCGCCAGCAGCTTGGGCCGGGCTGACTACGAGCAGTACTTC.

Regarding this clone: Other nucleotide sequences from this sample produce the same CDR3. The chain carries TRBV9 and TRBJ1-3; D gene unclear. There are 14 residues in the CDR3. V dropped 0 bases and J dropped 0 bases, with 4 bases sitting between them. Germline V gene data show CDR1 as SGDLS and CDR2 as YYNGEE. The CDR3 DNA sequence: TGTGCCAGCAGCGTAGACAGCTCTGGAAACACCATATATTTT. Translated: CASSVDSSGNTIYF.

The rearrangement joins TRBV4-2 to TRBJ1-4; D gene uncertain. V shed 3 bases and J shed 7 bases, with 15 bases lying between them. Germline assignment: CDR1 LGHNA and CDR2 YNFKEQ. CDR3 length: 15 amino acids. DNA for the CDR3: TGTGCCAGCAGCCACGCCCGGGCCAGCGGTGAAAAACTGTTTTTT. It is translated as CASSHARASGEKLFF.

The CDR3 spells CASSSTDRLNTEAFF. CDR3 coding DNA: TGTGCCAGTAGTAGCACTGACCGCTTGAACACTGAAGCTTTCTTT. The V gene is TRBV19, the J gene TRBJ1-1; no reliable D call. V lost 4 bases and J 0 bases, leaving 12 bases between the germline ends. The CDR3 spans 15 residues. CDR1 is LNHDA and CDR2 is SQIVND in the germline V gene (reference sequence).

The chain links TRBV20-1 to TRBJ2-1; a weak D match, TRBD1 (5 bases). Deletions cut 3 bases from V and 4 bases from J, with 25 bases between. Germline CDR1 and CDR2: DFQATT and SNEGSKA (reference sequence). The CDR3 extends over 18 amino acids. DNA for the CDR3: TGCAGTGCTAGTAACCAGGGCCCCCGCACCTACTATTACAATGAGCAGTTCTTC. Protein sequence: CSASNQGPRTYYYNEQFF.

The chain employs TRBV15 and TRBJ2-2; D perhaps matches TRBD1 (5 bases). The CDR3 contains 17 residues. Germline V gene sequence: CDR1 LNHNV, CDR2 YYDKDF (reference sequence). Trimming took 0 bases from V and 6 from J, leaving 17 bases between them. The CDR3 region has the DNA TGTGCCACCAGCAGAGATTTAGTCAGGGTTAACGCCGGGGAGCTGTTTTTT. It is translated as CATSRDLVRVNAGELFF.

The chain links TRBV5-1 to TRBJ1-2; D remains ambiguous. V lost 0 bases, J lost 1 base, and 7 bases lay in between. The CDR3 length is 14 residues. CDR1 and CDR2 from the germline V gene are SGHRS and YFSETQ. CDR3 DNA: TGCGCCAGCAGCTTGGAGGAGATTAACTATGGCTACACCTTC. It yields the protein CASSLEEINYGYTF.

In DNA form, the CDR3 reads TGTGCCAGCAGCTTGATGGGGCGTGGGAGTCGAGAAGCTTTCTTT. It codes for CASSLMGRGSREAFF. The rearrangement joins TRBV7-6 to TRBJ1-1, with D possibly being TRBD1 (5 bases). CDR3 length: 15 amino acids. The V end lost 3 bases, the J end lost 8 bases, and 19 bases lay between the germline ends. Germline-derived CDR1 and CDR2 are SGHVS and FNYEAQ.

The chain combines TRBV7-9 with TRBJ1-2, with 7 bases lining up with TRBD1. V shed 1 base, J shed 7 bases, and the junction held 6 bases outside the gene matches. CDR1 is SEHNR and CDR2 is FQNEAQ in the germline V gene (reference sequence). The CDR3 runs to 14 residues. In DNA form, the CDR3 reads TGTGCCAGCAGCTTAGAGACAGGGTACGGTGGCTACACCTTC. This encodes CASSLETGYGGYTF.

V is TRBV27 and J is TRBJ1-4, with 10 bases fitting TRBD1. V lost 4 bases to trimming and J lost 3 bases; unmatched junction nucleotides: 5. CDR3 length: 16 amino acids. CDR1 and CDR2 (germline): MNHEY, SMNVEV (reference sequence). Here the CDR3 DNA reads TGTGCCAGCAGTTCGGACAGGGGGTCAGCTAATGAAAAACTGTTTTTT. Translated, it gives CASSSDRGSANEKLFF.